The rows below give T cell receptor beta chains drawn from one sample of a study of radiation and T cells in renal cell carcinoma. Using immunoSEQ multiplex PCR, the repertoire was profiled, and TCRdb retains in-frame clones only, with some absent. The sample holds over 55,000 clones; around 77% are singletons and the top ten take 6.8%. This material consisted of blood, taken from a patient whose treatment included radiotherapy and nephrectomy. The receptors derive from a man aged 55 to 70 with renal cell carcinoma. The CDR3 runs from the conserved cysteine through the conserved F or W. D genes are given only for firm matches. The size entry is marked missing in some rows and otherwise reads once, few, many or a size class.

j_call	clone_size	v_call	d_call	cdr3_aa	cdr3_nt
TRBJ2-7	NA	TRBV5-4	NA	CASSSYRDIYEQYF	TGTGCCAGCAGCTCATACCGGGACATATATGAGCAGTACTTC
TRBJ2-1	few	TRBV7-2	NA	CASSLVRGSYNEQFF	TGTGCCAGCAGCTTAGTACGGGGATCCTACAATGAGCAGTTCTTC
TRBJ1-5	NA	TRBV19	TRBD1	CASEDRVYGPQHF	TGTGCCAGTGAGGACAGGGTCTACGGGCCCCAGCATTTT
TRBJ2-7	NA	TRBV6-5	NA	CASSTTGRFGYEQYF	TGTGCCAGCAGTACGACAGGGAGGTTTGGGTACGAGCAGTACTTC
TRBJ2-7	NA	TRBV7-6	NA	CASSLEVGPLYEQYF	TGTGCCAGCAGCTTAGAGGTCGGACCTCTCTACGAGCAGTACTTC
TRBJ1-2	NA	TRBV2	NA	CASSPTGRGYTF	TGTGCCAGCAGTCCAACAGGGCGGGGCTACACCTTC
TRBJ2-5	NA	TRBV2	TRBD2	CASRLWLAGGKQEAQYF	TGTGCCAGCAGGTTATGGCTAGCGGGGGGCAAGCAAGAGGCCCAGTACTTC
TRBJ2-4	NA	TRBV2	TRBD1	CASSEVEGTVLNIQYF	TGTGCCAGCAGTGAAGTAGAAGGGACAGTGTTGAACATTCAGTACTTC
TRBJ2-1	few	TRBV10-3	NA	CAIRDAGTNLNNEQFF	TGTGCCATCAGGGATGCCGGCACTAACCTTAACAATGAGCAGTTCTTC
TRBJ1-4	NA	TRBV29-1	TRBD1	CSAHRGTNEKLFF	TGCAGCGCGCACAGGGGGACTAATGAAAAACTGTTTTTT
TRBJ1-1	NA	TRBV19	NA	CASRPIQRRTEAFF	TGTGCCAGTAGGCCGATTCAGAGGAGGACTGAAGCTTTCTTT
TRBJ1-1	NA	TRBV7-9	TRBD1	CASSWGQGLPNTEAFF	TGTGCCAGCAGCTGGGGACAGGGATTACCGAACACTGAAGCTTTCTTT
TRBJ2-4	NA	TRBV7-2	TRBD2	CASSLGLAGATKNIQYF	TGTGCCAGCAGCTTGGGACTAGCGGGAGCAACCAAAAACATTCAGTACTTC
TRBJ2-3	NA	TRBV5-1	NA	CASSLEVGTDTQYF	TGCGCCAGCAGCTTGGAGGTTGGCACAGATACGCAGTATTTT
TRBJ2-3	NA	TRBV9	NA	CASSVGGFGTDTQYF	TGTGCCAGCAGCGTCGGAGGGTTTGGCACAGATACGCAGTATTTT
TRBJ2-7	NA	TRBV5-1	TRBD1	CASSLGDRGRFHEQYF	TGCGCCAGCAGCTTGGGTGACAGGGGGCGCTTCCACGAGCAGTACTTC